What follows are 5 T cell receptor beta chains derived from one specimen sequenced in a study of spatial heterogeneity in lung cancer. Sample time point: blood at routine non-recurrence follow-up after resection. Each CDR3 protein gets one entry after TCRdb re-called the 5' RACE reads with MiXCR. Counted here are roughly 110,000 distinct CDR3 sequences, 10% to 13% occurring once; the ten biggest clones make up roughly 26%. Sequenced material: PBMCs, taken at follow-up. These receptors were taken from a female donor with early-stage non-small cell lung cancer.

A few counts support this clonotype. J is TRBJ1-3 and V is TRBV18; D not resolved. CDR3 size: 16 residues. Trimming took off 1 base at V and 0 bases at J, with 10 bases between the two ends. The germline V gene encodes CDR1 KGHSH and CDR2 LQKENI. The CDR3 DNA reads as TGTGCCAGCTCACCACGGGATTCTGTCTCTGGAAACACCATATATTTT. Encoded protein: CASSPRDSVSGNTIYF. Complete variable domain (other parts from reference TRBV18 and TRBJ1-3): NAGVMQNPRHLVRRRGQEARLRCSPMKGHSHVYWYRQLPEEGLKFMVYLQKENIIDESGMPKERFSAEFPKEGPSILRIQQVVRGDSAAYFCASSPRDSVSGNTIYFGEGSWLTVV.

This clonotype was detected ten times or more. The rearrangement uses TRBV7-9 and TRBJ2-5; D not certain. Trimming removed 3 bases at V and 5 bases at J, with 10 bases between. This CDR3 has 13 residues. Germline V CDR1 and CDR2: SEHNR, FQNEAQ (reference sequence). DNA for the CDR3: TGTGCCAGCAGCTTCGGAAGGGCGGAGACCCAGTACTTC. Residues: CASSFGRAETQYF. Drawing the rest from reference TRBV7-9 and TRBJ2-5, the complete variable domain is DTGVSQNPRHKITKRGQNVTFRCDPISEHNRLYWYRQTLGQGPEFLTYFQNEAQLEKSRLLSDRFSAERPKGSFSTLEIQRTEQGDSAMYLCASSFGRAETQYFGPGTRLLVL.

In its sample, this clonotype was seen a few times. The chain is built from TRBV11-2 and TRBJ2-3, with 8 positions matching TRBD1. Germline V gene lookup returns CDR1 SGHAT and CDR2 FQNNGV. V trimming: 5 bases; J trimming: 4 bases; junction bases outside the gene matches: 17. The CDR3 has 18 residues. The CDR3 region is CASSTRLQGELISDTQYF. The CDR3 DNA reads as TGTGCCAGCAGCACGAGACTACAGGGGGAACTCATTTCAGATACGCAGTATTTT.

This clonotype was counted a few times. The gene calls are TRBV7-9 and TRBJ1-4; TRBD1 aligns across 8 bases. The V and J ends lost 5 bases and 4 bases, in that order; junction bases with no gene match: 6. The germline gives CDR1 SEHNR, CDR2 FQNEAQ (reference sequence). The CDR3 consists of 15 residues. The CDR3 DNA is TGTGCCAGCAGCATTTCCGGACAGGGTAATGAAAAACTGTTTTTT. It codes for CASSISGQGNEKLFF. The full variable domain, rest sourced from reference TRBV7-9 and TRBJ1-4, is DTGVSQNPRHKITKRGQNVTFRCDPISEHNRLYWYRQTLGQGPEFLTYFQNEAQLEKSRLLSDRFSAERPKGSFSTLEIQRTEQGDSAMYLCASSISGQGNEKLFFGSGTQLSVL.

V usage is TRBV10-3 and J usage is TRBJ2-3, with no clear D. The ends were cut back, 7 bases at V and 2 bases at J, with 13 bases in the middle. Germline CDR1 reads ENHRY; CDR2 reads SYGVKD. The CDR3 loop spans 14 amino acids. Here the CDR3 reads CAIKSPQSTDTQYF. The CDR3 bases are TGTGCCATCAAATCCCCCCAATCCACAGATACGCAGTATTTT.